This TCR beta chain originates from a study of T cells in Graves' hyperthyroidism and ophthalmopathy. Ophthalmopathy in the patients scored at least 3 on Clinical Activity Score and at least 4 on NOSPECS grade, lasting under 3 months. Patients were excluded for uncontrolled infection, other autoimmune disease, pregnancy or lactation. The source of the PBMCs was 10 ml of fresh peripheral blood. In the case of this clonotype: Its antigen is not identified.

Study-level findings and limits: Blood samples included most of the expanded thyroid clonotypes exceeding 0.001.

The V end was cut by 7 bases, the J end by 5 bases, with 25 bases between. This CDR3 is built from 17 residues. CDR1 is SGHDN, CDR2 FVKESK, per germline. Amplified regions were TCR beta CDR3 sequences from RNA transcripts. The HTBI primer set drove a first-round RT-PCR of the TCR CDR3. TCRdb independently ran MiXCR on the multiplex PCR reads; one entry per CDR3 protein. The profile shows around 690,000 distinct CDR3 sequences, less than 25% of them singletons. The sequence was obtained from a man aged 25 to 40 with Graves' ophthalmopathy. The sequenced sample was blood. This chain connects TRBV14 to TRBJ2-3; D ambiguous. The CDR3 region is CASIFGFETRTKDTQYF. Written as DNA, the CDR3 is TGTGCCAGCATCTTCGGGTTTGAGACACGGACCAAAGATACGCAGTATTTT.